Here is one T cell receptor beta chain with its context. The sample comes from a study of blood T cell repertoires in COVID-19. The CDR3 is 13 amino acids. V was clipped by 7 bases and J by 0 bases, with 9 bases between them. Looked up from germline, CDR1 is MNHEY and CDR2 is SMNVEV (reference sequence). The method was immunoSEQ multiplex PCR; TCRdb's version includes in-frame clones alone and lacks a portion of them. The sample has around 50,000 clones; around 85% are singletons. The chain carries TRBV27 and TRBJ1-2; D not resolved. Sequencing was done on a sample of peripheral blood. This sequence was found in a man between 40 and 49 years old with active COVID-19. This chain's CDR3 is CASKAGANYGYTF. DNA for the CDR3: TGTGCCAGCAAGGCTGGAGCTAACTATGGCTACACCTTC.